This T cell receptor beta chain derives from a study of human T cells and chemical hapten exposure. Broader study findings: Sensitizing to DPC left TCRs with a frequency above 1 in 1000 unaltered.

Noted time point: patch test 2, 6 weeks after DPC sensitization. Treatment given: therapeutic diphenylcyclopropenone sensitization with weekly scalp DPC. The study used a library that attached unique molecular identifiers to individual cDNA molecules. TCRdb called the RACE reads again in MiXCR, with one record for every CDR3 protein. The top ten hold around 7% of the sample, which has some 71,000 distinct CDR3 sequences, about 9.4% seen once. There are 15 residues in the CDR3. Trimming took off 4 bases at V and 0 bases at J, with 9 bases between the two ends. Germline assignment: CDR1 LGHDT and CDR2 YNNKEL (reference sequence). A remark on this clonotype: Its antigen remains unidentified.

The chain uses TRBV3-1 and TRBJ2-2; D is undetermined. Material: whole blood, obtained in connection with sensitization to the hapten diphenylcyclopropenone (DPC). The receptor was derived from a woman in her 50s with alopecia areata. Some clones in this sample may be carry-over from other donors' samples. The CDR3 coding sequence is TGTGCCAGCAGCCTCAATCCGACGAACACCGGGGAGCTGTTTTTT. Translated: CASSLNPTNTGELFF.